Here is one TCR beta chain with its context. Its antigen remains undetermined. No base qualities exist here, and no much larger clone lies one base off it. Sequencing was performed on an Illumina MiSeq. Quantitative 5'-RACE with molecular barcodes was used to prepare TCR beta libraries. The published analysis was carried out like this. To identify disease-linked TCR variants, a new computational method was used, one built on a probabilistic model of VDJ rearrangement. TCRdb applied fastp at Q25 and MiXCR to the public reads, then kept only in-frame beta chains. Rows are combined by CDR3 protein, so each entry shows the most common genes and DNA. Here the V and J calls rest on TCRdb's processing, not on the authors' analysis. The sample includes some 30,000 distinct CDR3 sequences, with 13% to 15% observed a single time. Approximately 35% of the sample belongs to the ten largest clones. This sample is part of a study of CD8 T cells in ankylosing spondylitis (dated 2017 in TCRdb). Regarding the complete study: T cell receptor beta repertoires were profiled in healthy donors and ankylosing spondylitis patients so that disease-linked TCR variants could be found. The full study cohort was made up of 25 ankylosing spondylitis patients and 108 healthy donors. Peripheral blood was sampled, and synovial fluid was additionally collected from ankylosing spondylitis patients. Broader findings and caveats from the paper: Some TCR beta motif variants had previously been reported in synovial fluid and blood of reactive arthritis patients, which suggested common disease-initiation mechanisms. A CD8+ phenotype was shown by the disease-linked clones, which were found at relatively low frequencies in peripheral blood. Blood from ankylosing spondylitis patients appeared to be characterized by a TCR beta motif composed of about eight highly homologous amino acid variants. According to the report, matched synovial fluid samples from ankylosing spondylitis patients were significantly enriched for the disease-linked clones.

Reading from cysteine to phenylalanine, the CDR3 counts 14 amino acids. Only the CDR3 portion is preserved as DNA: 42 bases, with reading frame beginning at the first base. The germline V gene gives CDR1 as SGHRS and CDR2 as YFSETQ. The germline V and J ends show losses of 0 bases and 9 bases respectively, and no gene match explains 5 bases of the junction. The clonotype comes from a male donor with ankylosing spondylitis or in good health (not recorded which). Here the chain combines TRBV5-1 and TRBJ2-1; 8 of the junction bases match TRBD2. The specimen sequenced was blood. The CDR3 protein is CASSLAELAAEQFF. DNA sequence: TGCGCCAGCAGCTTGGCCGAACTAGCGGCTGAGCAGTTCTTC.